Below, 3 T cell receptor beta chains from the same sample are listed, as sequenced in a study of OX40 agonist ivuxolimab in advanced cancers. Some clones are missing from TCRdb's copy, which holds only in-frame ones; the method was immunoSEQ multiplex PCR. The table shows about 38,000 clones, with about 82% occurring only once. The material was CD4+ or CD8+ T cells sorted from blood, obtained in a trial of the OX40 agonist ivuxolimab. The receptors derive from an adult with an advanced solid tumor such as melanoma, head and neck, liver or kidney cancer.

Of note for this clone: Other DNA sequences of this sample code for an identical CDR3. The chain is built from TRBV19 and TRBJ2-3, with a weak D call TRBD1 (6 bases). Germline V gene data show CDR1 as LNHDA and CDR2 as SQIVND (reference sequence). The length of the CDR3 is 14 residues. Trimming pared 4 bases from V and 3 bases from J, leaving 11 bases between. The DNA of the CDR3 is TGTGCCAGTAGTAGGCAGGGGCGGACAGATACGCAGTATTTT. Amino acids: CASSRQGRTDTQYF.

The chain employs TRBV11-2 and TRBJ2-7, with TRBD2 matching over 7 bases. V dropped 5 bases and J dropped 4; count of bases not matched to a gene: 8. CDR3 length: 14 residues. Germline values: CDR1 SGHAT, CDR2 FQNNGV. The CDR3 reads CASSPGLVSYEQYF. The DNA of the CDR3 is TGTGCCAGCAGCCCCGGACTAGTCTCTTACGAGCAGTACTTC.

The chain has TRBV6-1 and TRBJ1-2, with TRBD1 identical over 12 bases. Trimming removed 5 bases from V and 5 bases from J; junction bases left unmatched: 6. Germline V gives CDR1 MNHNS, CDR2 SASEGT. This CDR3 contains 15 residues. The CDR3 loop reads CASSRPGQGAYGYTF. In DNA form, the CDR3 reads TGTGCCAGCAGTCGCCCGGGACAGGGGGCGTATGGCTACACCTTC.